A selection of T cell receptor beta chains follows, all from one sample in a study of cytomegalovirus exposure and HLA in healthy donors. Produced via immunoSEQ multiplex PCR; TCRdb's table is partial and in-frame only. The sample consists of about 120,000 clones, 60% to 85% of them appearing once. Sequenced: PBMCs. Receptors were obtained from a woman between 40 and 50 years old in good health and CMV-seropositive. Each CDR3 is given with its conserved first and last residue. The D gene is left open where the match is weak. Not all rows give a size; the values are once, few, many and, for expanded clones, a class.

DNA: TGTGCCAGCAGCTTAGCGGGAGGGAGCAATCAGCCCCAGCATTTT
CDR3: CASSLAGGSNQPQHF
D: NA
J: TRBJ1-5
size: NA
length: 15
V: TRBV7-2

DNA: TGTGCCAGCAGCGCTATCGGGGGGAACACTGAAGCTTTCTTT
CDR3: CASSAIGGNTEAFF
D: NA
J: TRBJ1-1
size: NA
length: 14
V: TRBV7-9

DNA: TGTGCCAGCATCCAAGGGGGGCAGGGGGCGCGTGGCTACACCTTC
CDR3: CASIQGGQGARGYTF
D: TRBD1
J: TRBJ1-2
size: few
length: 15
V: TRBV6-1

DNA: TGTGCCAGCAGCTTAGTAGGGGGCGACACAGATACGCAGTATTTT
CDR3: CASSLVGGDTDTQYF
D: TRBD1
J: TRBJ2-3
size: NA
length: 15
V: TRBV11-2

DNA: TGTGCCATCAGCGGCGGAATCACAGATACGCAGTATTTT
CDR3: CAISGGITDTQYF
D: NA
J: TRBJ2-3
size: NA
length: 13
V: TRBV10-3

DNA: TGCAGCGCTGAGGGGGACAGGGGAAGGAACACTGAAGCTTTCTTT
CDR3: CSAEGDRGRNTEAFF
D: TRBD1
J: TRBJ1-1
size: once
length: 15
V: TRBV29-1

DNA: TGTGCCAGCAGCTCCTCCAGCGCGGGTGACGGAAACACCATATATTTT
CDR3: CASSSSSAGDGNTIYF
D: NA
J: TRBJ1-3
size: NA
length: 16
V: TRBV7-9

DNA: TGTGCCATCAGTGAGTCTGAGCGGGGGGGCCTGAATGAGCAGTTCTTC
CDR3: CAISESERGGLNEQFF
D: TRBD2
J: TRBJ2-1
size: NA
length: 16
V: TRBV10-3

DNA: TGTGCCAGCAGCTTGGAGGGACAGCTCTACAATGAGCAGTTCTTC
CDR3: CASSLEGQLYNEQFF
D: TRBD1
J: TRBJ2-1
size: NA
length: 15
V: TRBV5-4

DNA: TGTGCCAGCTCACTCCAGACAGAGCAGTACTTC
CDR3: CASSLQTEQYF
D: NA
J: TRBJ2-7
size: NA
length: 11
V: TRBV18

DNA: TGCGCCAGCAGCTTGTCGGGGGTTGTCTCAGATACGCAGTATTTT
CDR3: CASSLSGVVSDTQYF
D: NA
J: TRBJ2-3
size: NA
length: 15
V: TRBV5-1

DNA: TGCGCCAGCAGCCAAGATCTCCTAGCGGGAGGCGCCGAGCAGTACTTC
CDR3: CASSQDLLAGGAEQYF
D: TRBD2
J: TRBJ2-7
size: NA
length: 16
V: TRBV4-3

DNA: TGTGCCAGCAGGTTAGCGGGGACAGATACGCAGTATTTT
CDR3: CASRLAGTDTQYF
D: TRBD2
J: TRBJ2-3
size: NA
length: 13
V: TRBV6-5

DNA: TGTGCCAGCAGCTTAGGACAGACCTACGAGCAGTACTTC
CDR3: CASSLGQTYEQYF
D: NA
J: TRBJ2-7
size: NA
length: 13
V: TRBV11-2

DNA: TGCGCCAGCAGCCAAGCCGACCGGGAGGGGACTGAAGCTTTCTTT
CDR3: CASSQADREGTEAFF
D: NA
J: TRBJ1-1
size: NA
length: 15
V: TRBV4-3

DNA: TGTGCCAGCAGTTCCCCGGGGGCCTACGAGCAGTACTTC
CDR3: CASSSPGAYEQYF
D: NA
J: TRBJ2-7
size: NA
length: 13
V: TRBV27

DNA: TGTGCCAGCAGTTACTTACCAGGGGAAGGCTACACCTTC
CDR3: CASSYLPGEGYTF
D: NA
J: TRBJ1-2
size: NA
length: 13
V: TRBV6-6

DNA: TGTGCCAGTAGTATAGTGTCAGGGGAAGGGAATACGCAGTATTTT
CDR3: CASSIVSGEGNTQYF
D: NA
J: TRBJ2-3
size: once
length: 15
V: TRBV19

DNA: TGTGCCACCTCTAGCGGGAGCCAAGAGACCCAGTACTTC
CDR3: CATSSGSQETQYF
D: TRBD2
J: TRBJ2-5
size: once
length: 13
V: TRBV6-5

DNA: TGTGCCAGCAGCTTGGGCAGCTCCTACGAGCAGTACTTC
CDR3: CASSLGSSYEQYF
D: NA
J: TRBJ2-7
size: NA
length: 13
V: TRBV5-4

DNA: TGTGCCAGCCGTGGACAGGGGCTGGTCAATGAGCAGTTCTTC
CDR3: CASRGQGLVNEQFF
D: TRBD1
J: TRBJ2-1
size: NA
length: 14
V: TRBV19

DNA: TGTGCCAGCAGCGGGCAGGACAGGTCTAATGAAAAACTGTTTTTT
CDR3: CASSGQDRSNEKLFF
D: TRBD1
J: TRBJ1-4
size: NA
length: 15
V: TRBV5-8

DNA: TGTGCCAGCAGCTTAAAGCCCGGGACACTGGCCCAAGAGACCCAGTACTTC
CDR3: CASSLKPGTLAQETQYF
D: NA
J: TRBJ2-5
size: NA
length: 17
V: TRBV7-3

DNA: TGTGCCAGCAGTGACTCGAGTCTCGAGCAGTTCTTC
CDR3: CASSDSSLEQFF
D: NA
J: TRBJ2-1
size: NA
length: 12
V: TRBV6-4

DNA: TGTGCCAGCAGCTTAGACCTACAGGGGAGCTATGGCTACACCTTC
CDR3: CASSLDLQGSYGYTF
D: TRBD1
J: TRBJ1-2
size: NA
length: 15
V: TRBV7-2

DNA: TGTGCCAGCAGCTTAAATCCCGGGACGAACACCGGGGAGCTGTTTTTT
CDR3: CASSLNPGTNTGELFF
D: NA
J: TRBJ2-2
size: NA
length: 16
V: TRBV7-3

DNA: TGTGCCATCAGTGGTACCCCGGGGAATCAGCCCCAGCATTTT
CDR3: CAISGTPGNQPQHF
D: NA
J: TRBJ1-5
size: NA
length: 14
V: TRBV10-3

DNA: TGTGCCAGCAGCTTGCGGACAGGGGGAACCAATGAGCAGTTCTTC
CDR3: CASSLRTGGTNEQFF
D: TRBD1
J: TRBJ2-1
size: NA
length: 15
V: TRBV5-4

DNA: TGCACCAGCAGCCCATACCGATCCGGGACTAGCGGGAGGAACTCCTACAATGAGCAGTTCTTC
CDR3: CTSSPYRSGTSGRNSYNEQFF
D: NA
J: TRBJ2-1
size: NA
length: 21
V: TRBV1

DNA: TGTGCCAGCAGTTACTCGAGCCCGTACAATCAGCCCCAGCATTTT
CDR3: CASSYSSPYNQPQHF
D: NA
J: TRBJ1-5
size: NA
length: 15
V: TRBV6-5

DNA: TGTGCCAGCAGTCTTTGGGCCCCTTTT
CDR3: CASSLWAPF
D: NA
J: TRBJ1-5
size: few
length: 9
V: TRBV25-1

DNA: TGTGCCATCAGTGACCAACCGGACAGACAAGGGGAGCTGTTTTTT
CDR3: CAISDQPDRQGELFF
D: NA
J: TRBJ2-2
size: once
length: 15
V: TRBV10-3

DNA: TGTGCCAGCAGCGGAATGATAGGTCTAGCAAGACTAGTGGAGCAGTTCTTC
CDR3: CASSGMIGLARLVEQFF
D: NA
J: TRBJ2-1
size: NA
length: 17
V: TRBV9

DNA: TGTGCCAGCAATCTCGGGACTTACAAAGAGACCCAGTACTTC
CDR3: CASNLGTYKETQYF
D: NA
J: TRBJ2-5
size: NA
length: 14
V: TRBV5-4

DNA: TGCGCCAGCAGCTTGGGACAGGGCTATCATCAGCCCCAGCATTTT
CDR3: CASSLGQGYHQPQHF
D: TRBD1
J: TRBJ1-5
size: NA
length: 15
V: TRBV5-1

DNA: TGTGCCAGCAGCGTCGTTTCAGGGGGAGACACTGAAGCTTTCTTT
CDR3: CASSVVSGGDTEAFF
D: TRBD1
J: TRBJ1-1
size: NA
length: 15
V: TRBV9

DNA: TGTGCCAGCAGCTTGGCCGGGACAGGGGCAGTCCGCCACTTCATTTTC
CDR3: CASSLAGTGAVRHFIF
D: TRBD1
J: TRBJ2-3
size: NA
length: 16
V: TRBV7-2

DNA: TGTGCCAGCAGCTCAAACTATGGCTACACCTTC
CDR3: CASSSNYGYTF
D: NA
J: TRBJ1-2
size: once
length: 11
V: TRBV5-6

DNA: TGCGCCAGCAGTGTCGAGATAGCGGCCTACGAGCAGTACTTC
CDR3: CASSVEIAAYEQYF
D: NA
J: TRBJ2-7
size: NA
length: 14
V: TRBV10-1

DNA: TGTGCCAGCAGCTTGGACAGGACAGCACCCTACGAGCAGTACTTC
CDR3: CASSLDRTAPYEQYF
D: NA
J: TRBJ2-7
size: once
length: 15
V: TRBV5-5

DNA: TGTGCCAGCAGATTACGGGAAGCGGGGGGCTCAGATACGCAGTATTTT
CDR3: CASRLREAGGSDTQYF
D: TRBD2
J: TRBJ2-3
size: NA
length: 16
V: TRBV11-2

DNA: TGTGCCAGCAGACCCCCTTCGGGACAGGGAAATTCACCCCTCCACTTT
CDR3: CASRPPSGQGNSPLHF
D: TRBD1
J: TRBJ1-6
size: NA
length: 16
V: TRBV5-8

DNA: TGTGCCAGTAGTCTACAGAGCTCCTATAATTCACCCCTCCACTTT
CDR3: CASSLQSSYNSPLHF
D: NA
J: TRBJ1-6
size: NA
length: 15
V: TRBV19

DNA: TGTGCCAGCAGTGCCGGGGGTGGGAATTCACCCCTCCACTTT
CDR3: CASSAGGGNSPLHF
D: NA
J: TRBJ1-6
size: NA
length: 14
V: TRBV4-2

DNA: TGTGCCAGTAACCGGGGGGGGCCTCGCTATGGCTACACCTTC
CDR3: CASNRGGPRYGYTF
D: NA
J: TRBJ1-2
size: NA
length: 14
V: TRBV2

DNA: TGTGCCAGCTCACGGGCGCAGGGGCTTTCCTACGAGCAGTACTTC
CDR3: CASSRAQGLSYEQYF
D: NA
J: TRBJ2-7
size: NA
length: 15
V: TRBV18

DNA: TGTGCCAGCAGCCAAGATCCCCTATACGAGCAGTACTTC
CDR3: CASSQDPLYEQYF
D: NA
J: TRBJ2-7
size: NA
length: 13
V: TRBV14

DNA: TGCGCCAGCAGTGACGATGGGGGGGTAGTAGAGACCCAGTACTTC
CDR3: CASSDDGGVVETQYF
D: TRBD2
J: TRBJ2-5
size: NA
length: 15
V: TRBV10-2

DNA: TGTGCCAGCAGCCCTGGACTAGCCCAGGTCGCAGATACGCAGTATTTT
CDR3: CASSPGLAQVADTQYF
D: TRBD2
J: TRBJ2-3
size: few
length: 16
V: TRBV7-3

DNA: TGTGCCAGCAGTGACTCGCGGCAAGGGGGAATCCGACCCTACGAGCAGTACTTC
CDR3: CASSDSRQGGIRPYEQYF
D: NA
J: TRBJ2-7
size: NA
length: 18
V: TRBV6-4

DNA: TGTGCCGGACAGGTTCTCTATAGCAATCAGCCCCAGCATTTT
CDR3: CAGQVLYSNQPQHF
D: NA
J: TRBJ1-5
size: NA
length: 14
V: TRBV21-1

DNA: TGTGCCAGCAGCGGAGGGGCTAGTTACACCGGGGAGCTGTTTTTT
CDR3: CASSGGASYTGELFF
D: NA
J: TRBJ2-2
size: NA
length: 15
V: TRBV7-9

DNA: TGTGCCAGTAGTAGGACAGGGGCCTACGAGCAGTACTTC
CDR3: CASSRTGAYEQYF
D: TRBD1
J: TRBJ2-7
size: NA
length: 13
V: TRBV19

DNA: TGTGCCAGCAGTGAATTTGACAGGGGGTCGAAGGCGCTTCTCTTC
CDR3: CASSEFDRGSKALLF
D: TRBD1
J: TRBJ1-2
size: NA
length: 15
V: TRBV2

DNA: TGCGCCAGCAGCCAAGTGGTAAAGGGAAGGGGGCAGCCCCAGCATTTT
CDR3: CASSQVVKGRGQPQHF
D: NA
J: TRBJ1-5
size: few
length: 16
V: TRBV4-1